This T cell receptor beta chain was captured in a study of blood T cell repertoires in COVID-19 (dated by TCRdb to about 2020). Some background on the complete study: Samples from collaborators originated in the United States, Italy and Spain and spanned both the acute and convalescent phases of COVID-19. The material from the prospective study consisted of cDNA or gDNA derived from T cells, B-cell-depleted T cells, or PBMCs. Deeply sampled blood TCRbeta repertoires from subjects exposed to, actively infected with, or recovered from COVID-19 were included in the dataset. The repertoires were released in a freely available public database meant as a resource for research on the immune response to SARS-CoV-2. Samples came from the ongoing ImmuneRACE study (first 160 participants) plus 1,254 subjects from 6 global collaborators. The sample metadata nearly always contained a de-identified subject ID, COVID-19 status, age in years and sex. Where available, HLA class I and class II types were taken from metadata supplied by the sample provider and were not determined by assay-based typing. The paper as a whole reports these results and caveats: Clinical and demographic metadata were provided uncurated, with the amount varying by source and participant.

Regarding this clone: The antigen it binds to is not known. There are no base qualities to consult, and no much larger clone falls within one base.

The immunoSEQ Assay, a bias-controlled multiplex PCR, was used to amplify TCRbeta CDR3 regions from genomic DNA. Concerning the study's data processing: Within the assay, amplification of reference gene primers was used to estimate how many nucleated cells each sample contained. Sequence reads were collapsed and filtered to measure the absolute abundance of every unique TCRbeta CDR3 rearrangement. Productive Simpson clonality was computed per sample as the square root of Simpson's diversity index over productive rearrangements. Entries here come from immuneACCESS through TCRdb and include only in-frame sequences with V and J called. Some clones fail to appear in such tables; in the studies checked, an unresolved V gene covers under half of the shortfall, and the cause of the remainder is unknown. From that table come the V and J calls and clone size; the DNA was used to work out D and trimming. The sample includes fewer than 130,000 clones, with 88% observed a single time. The ten largest make up 3% to 3.5% of the sample.

The collaborating institutions used their own protocols to collect whole blood in K2EDTA tubes. Collaborator samples were shipped for TCRbeta analysis as frozen whole blood, isolated PBMCs, or DNA extracted from either sample type. The specimen sequenced was peripheral blood. This sequence was found in a woman aged 50 to 65 with acute or convalescent COVID-19.

The sequenced DNA: TGTGCCAGCAGCTCGGGACTAGCGGGAGCCGGGGAGCTGTTTTTT. The resulting protein is CASSSGLAGAGELFF. The chain joins TRBV5-5 to TRBJ2-2; 14 central nucleotides agree with TRBD2. The CDR3, cysteine through phenylalanine, is 15 amino acids long. The sequence is cut down to CDR3 DNA, 45 bases in frame from base 1. V and J are trimmed by 3 bases and 6 bases, and the gene matches miss 1 base of the junction. The germline V gene (reference sequence) specifies SGHKS as CDR1 and YYEKEE as CDR2.